This T cell receptor beta chain was identified during a study of cytomegalovirus exposure and HLA in healthy donors. Study at large: Tens of millions of unique TCR sequences came from HLA-typed donors in an early release. The study's findings and limits: Segments of the TCR beta V type were, in most cases, productive about 90% or about 30% of the time in an earlier analysis.

This PCR relied on a set of 60 Vbeta primers and 13 Jbeta primers. Repertoires were generated with immunoSEQ multiplex PCR, while TCRdb's copy carries only in-frame clones and drops some. The sample records over 150,000 clones, 80% being singletons. The germline gives CDR1 MGHDK, CDR2 SYGVNS. The CDR3 is 14 residues long. Only one count was recorded for this clone. What it binds is not known. This receptor was identified in a woman aged 45-59 years in good health and CMV-seronegative. Material for sequencing was PBMCs. This rearrangement joins TRBV25-1 to TRBJ2-5; D not resolved. TRBJ2-7 matches the DNA end more closely, so the J call is doubtful. CDR3 residues: CASSNPVPSYEQYF. The DNA of the CDR3 is TGTGCCAGCAGTAACCCCGTACCTTCCTACGAGCAGTACTTC.